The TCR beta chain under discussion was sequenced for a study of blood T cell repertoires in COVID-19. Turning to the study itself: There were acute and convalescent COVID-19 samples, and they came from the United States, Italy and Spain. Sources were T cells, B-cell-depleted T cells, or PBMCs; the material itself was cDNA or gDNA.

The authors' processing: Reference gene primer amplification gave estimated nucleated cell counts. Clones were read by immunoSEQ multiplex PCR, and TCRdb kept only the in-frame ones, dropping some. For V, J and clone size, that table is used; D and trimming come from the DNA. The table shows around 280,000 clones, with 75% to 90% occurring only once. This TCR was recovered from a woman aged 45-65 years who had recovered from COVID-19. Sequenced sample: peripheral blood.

CDR3 nucleotides: TGTGCCAGCAGCCAGAGGGCAGCCCAGCATTTT. It translates to CASSQRAAQHF. The chain is built from TRBV6-6 and TRBJ1-5; D is unclear. The CDR3 spans 11 residues. CDR1 is MNHNY, CDR2 SVGAGI, per germline (reference sequence). Trimming took off 6 bases at V and 11 bases at J, with 11 bases between the two ends.